One T cell receptor (beta chain) is described in this entry. The data are from a study of beta chain features in type 1 diabetes. The authors reverse transcribed all of the isolated RNA, so sequencing captured expressed TCRB transcripts. Stem cell-like memory T cell samples were sequenced, and they averaged roughly 1 million reads. Using immunoSEQ multiplex PCR, the repertoire was profiled, and TCRdb retains in-frame clones only, with some absent. The sample holds tens of thousands of clones, under 35% seen once. V lost 6 bases and J lost 1, with 14 bases in between. This CDR3 spans 15 amino acids. Germline V lookup: CDR1 KGHSH, CDR2 LQKENI. Sorting produced populations that all topped 98% purity.

This receptor was taken from a woman aged 18-30 years in good health. The material sequenced was stem cell memory CD4+ T cells from blood. The rearrangement links TRBV18 to TRBJ2-3; D may be TRBD2 (6 bases). The CDR3 region has the DNA TGTGCCAGCTCTCCGTCGCGGGGACGCACAGATACGCAGTATTTT. The encoded protein is CASSPSRGRTDTQYF.